This record covers a single TCR beta chain. Only in-frame clones appear in the TCRdb table, and some are missing; sequencing was by immunoSEQ multiplex PCR. The table has 150,000 to 250,000 clones, 82% seen once. Germline-derived CDR1 and CDR2 are KGHSH and LQKENI. Germline trimming cut 0 bases from V and 0 bases from J; bases unmatched to any gene: 2. There are 17 residues in the CDR3. Self-reported history from a screening survey and questionnaire set each donor's cohort. The sample comes from a study of blood T cell repertoires in COVID-19. Looking at the study overall: Sites in the United States, Italy and Spain provided acute and convalescent COVID-19 samples.

What was sequenced was PBMCs or T cells enriched from blood (not recorded which). The sequence was collected from a man aged 40-50 years who had recovered from COVID-19. This chain uses TRBV18 with TRBJ2-6; 7 bases are shared with TRBD1. The CDR3 region has the DNA TGTGCCAGCTCACCACCAGGGGGCCACTCTGGGGCCAACGTCCTGACTTTC. Translated, it gives CASSPPGGHSGANVLTF.